A single T cell receptor (beta chain) is shown here with its context. The authors' processing: Reference gene primer amplification yielded estimated nucleated cell counts. Data came from immunoSEQ multiplex PCR; TCRdb stores just in-frame clones and leaves some out. V, J and clone size are taken as reported in that table, and D and trimming were inferred from the DNA itself. The table lists about 240,000 clones, around 86% of them singletons. The data belong to a study of blood T cell repertoires in COVID-19. Study information: Specimens from acute and convalescent COVID-19 originated in the United States, Italy and Spain.

Germline V gene lookup returns CDR1 SGHTA and CDR2 FQGNSA. Trimming shortened V by 3 bases and J by 3 bases, and 13 bases separated the two germline ends. The length of the CDR3 is 15 residues. This clonotype was obtained from a woman between 65 and 79 years old with active or convalescent COVID-19. This sequence joins TRBV7-2 and TRBJ2-3; no definite D call. The sequencing input was peripheral blood. The CDR3 protein is CASSFTGSRTDTQYF. CDR3 nucleotide sequence: TGTGCCAGCAGCTTTACCGGGTCGAGGACAGATACGCAGTATTTT. Full variable domain (remainder filled in from reference TRBV7-2 and TRBJ2-3): GAGVSQSPSNKVTEKGKDVELRCDPISGHTALYWYRQSLGQGLEFLIYFQGNSAPDKSGLPSDRFSAERTGGSVSTLTIQRTQQEDSAVYLCASSFTGSRTDTQYFGPGTRLTVL.